The TCR beta chain under discussion was sequenced for a study of blood T cell repertoires in COVID-19. Germline V gives CDR1 MNHEY, CDR2 SMNVEV (reference sequence). This CDR3 contains 14 residues. V was clipped by 6 bases and J by 6 bases, with 18 bases between them. Assay: immunoSEQ multiplex PCR; the TCRdb copy retains only in-frame clones and omits some. The sample lists 200,000 to 250,000 clones; around 84% were seen once. This sequence joins TRBV27 and TRBJ2-7, with unresolved D. The receptor was isolated from a man in his thirties or forties with acute COVID-19. Input material: PBMCs or T cells enriched from blood (not recorded which). The CDR3 DNA follows: TGTGCCAGCAGCTCGGTACGGTGGGCCTCCGAGCAGTACTTC. It translates to CASSSVRWASEQYF.